A selection of T cell receptor beta chains follows, all from one sample in a study of blood T cell repertoires in COVID-19. Produced via immunoSEQ multiplex PCR; TCRdb's table is partial and in-frame only. Of about 210,000 clones listed, about 82% are singletons. Sequencing was performed on PBMCs or T cells enriched from blood (not recorded which). The receptors derive from a man aged 40-49 years with acute COVID-19. Both conserved end residues are part of each CDR3. D genes are given only for firm matches. Clone size appears in some rows only: once, few, many, or a class for an expanded clone.

D,V,size,J,DNA,CDR3
NA,TRBV4-3,NA,TRBJ2-2,TGCGCCAGCAGTACTAGCTTATGGACCGGGGAGCTGTTTTTT,CASSTSLWTGELFF
NA,TRBV9,NA,TRBJ2-7,TGTGCCAGCAGCGCAAATACGGGTTACGAGCAGTACTTC,CASSANTGYEQYF
NA,TRBV11-2,NA,TRBJ2-1,TGTGCCAGCAGCTTCTCTAAGGCAGGGAATGAGCAGTTCTTC,CASSFSKAGNEQFF
NA,TRBV18,NA,TRBJ2-3,TGTGCCAGCTCGCGGAAGGATACGCAGTATTTT,CASSRKDTQYF
TRBD2,TRBV24-1,NA,TRBJ2-2,TGTGCCACCAGTGAAAGTCTAGCGGCCGGGGAGCTGTTTTTT,CATSESLAAGELFF
NA,TRBV7-9,NA,TRBJ2-7,TGTGCCAGCAGCCTAACTTACAGCCGGACTTGGGAGCAGTACTTC,CASSLTYSRTWEQYF
NA,TRBV2,NA,TRBJ1-1,TGTGCCAGCACCTCGACAGCTTTGAACACTGAAGCTTTCTTT,CASTSTALNTEAFF
TRBD1,TRBV15,NA,TRBJ2-7,TGTGCCACCAGCAGGGACAGGGGCGGCGACGAGCAGTACTTC,CATSRDRGGDEQYF
NA,TRBV4-2,NA,TRBJ2-6,TGTGCCAGCAGCCAAGATCGGTTAGCTGGGGCCAACGTCCTGACTTTC,CASSQDRLAGANVLTF
NA,TRBV7-2,NA,TRBJ1-5,TGTGCCAGCAGCTTGACAGTCACCAATCAGCCCCAGCATTTT,CASSLTVTNQPQHF
TRBD2,TRBV7-9,NA,TRBJ2-1,TGTGCCAGCAGCTTAGAAGCTAGCGGGAGGGTGGGTGAGCAGTTCTTC,CASSLEASGRVGEQFF
TRBD1,TRBV27,NA,TRBJ2-7,TGTGCCAGCAGTTTATCCGCCGGGACAGGGAATTCAGAGCAGTACTTC,CASSLSAGTGNSEQYF
NA,TRBV7-6,NA,TRBJ1-2,TGTGCCAGCAGCTTGCTACCCGACGGAGACTATGGCTACACCTTC,CASSLLPDGDYGYTF
TRBD2,TRBV28,NA,TRBJ2-1,TGTGCCAGCAGTACCTTTACTAGCGGGAGTTTCTATGAGCAGTTCTTC,CASSTFTSGSFYEQFF
TRBD2,TRBV30,NA,TRBJ2-1,TGTGCCTGGAGTTCTTCAACCGGGACTAGCGGCAATGAGCAGTTCTTC,CAWSSSTGTSGNEQFF
NA,TRBV27,NA,TRBJ1-2,TGTGCCAGCAGTACTCGACGGGAGGGCGGAGGCTACACCTTC,CASSTRREGGGYTF
NA,TRBV12-5,NA,TRBJ1-1,TGTGCTAGTGGCAGCCAGAGGGACACTGAAGCTTTCTTT,CASGSQRDTEAFF
NA,TRBV3-1/TRBV3-2,NA,TRBJ2-5,TGTGCCAGCAGCCATGAGGAGACCCAGTACTTC,CASSHEETQYF
TRBD2,TRBV18,once,TRBJ2-1,TGTGCCAGCTCTTCCGGGACTAGGTTTGAGCAGTTCTTC,CASSSGTRFEQFF
TRBD2,TRBV24-1,NA,TRBJ2-3,TGTGCCACCAGTGATTCTTCTAGCGGCCGCACAGATACGCAGTATTTT,CATSDSSSGRTDTQYF
TRBD1,TRBV7-2,NA,TRBJ2-4,TGTGCCAGCAGTCGGGACAGGGGGCAAAAGGGAAACATTCAGTACTTC,CASSRDRGQKGNIQYF
NA,TRBV3-1/TRBV3-2,NA,TRBJ2-3,TGTGCCAGCAGCCGGACCGGGAGCCCCACAGATACGCAGTATTTT,CASSRTGSPTDTQYF
NA,TRBV2,NA,TRBJ1-5,TGTGCCAGCAGCGCCCGGGACATCAGACAGCCCCAGCATTTT,CASSARDIRQPQHF
NA,TRBV4-1,NA,TRBJ1-1,TGCGCCAGCAGCCAGCACCAGGGGCCAGGTGAAGCTTTCTTT,CASSQHQGPGEAFF
TRBD1,TRBV29-1,NA,TRBJ1-2,TGCAGCGTTTCAAACCGGGACAGGGCGAACTATGGCTACACCTTC,CSVSNRDRANYGYTF
TRBD2,TRBV11-2,NA,TRBJ2-1,TGTGCCAGCAGCTTGGGGACTAGCGGGAGGCCCTACAATGAGCAGTTCTTC,CASSLGTSGRPYNEQFF
NA,TRBV19,NA,TRBJ1-6,TGTGCCAGTAGTATGGCGAGAGGCAACTATAATTCACCCCTCCACTTT,CASSMARGNYNSPLHF
NA,TRBV18,NA,TRBJ2-7,TGTGCCAGCTCACGGACAGAAAGCTACGAGCAGTACTTC,CASSRTESYEQYF
TRBD2,TRBV7-2,NA,TRBJ2-1,TGTGCCAGCAGCTCCAGGACTAGCGGGACCTACAATGAGCAGTTCTTC,CASSSRTSGTYNEQFF
NA,TRBV7-9,NA,TRBJ1-1,TGTGCCAGCAGCTTAGAGGAGGGGTTGAGGGCTTTCTTT,CASSLEEGLRAFF
TRBD1,TRBV19,NA,TRBJ1-5,TGTGCCAGTAGTACTAATCACAGGGGGGGACCTCAGCCCCAGCATTTT,CASSTNHRGGPQPQHF